The rows below give T cell receptor beta chains drawn from one sample of a study of cytomegalovirus exposure and HLA in healthy donors. The data were produced by immunoSEQ multiplex PCR, yet TCRdb's version contains in-frame clones alone and is incomplete. This sample has some 200,000 clones, with 77% found just once. Input material: PBMCs. The receptors originated from an older woman in good health and CMV-seropositive. CDR3s include the opening cysteine and the closing phenylalanine or tryptophan. Fields, in order: V gene, clone size, D gene, J gene, CDR3 length, CDR3 protein, CDR3 DNA. The D gene is left open where the match is weak. Size tells how often a clone was seen (once, few, many) or the class of an expanded clone, and some rows leave it out.

TRBV28	-	-	TRBJ2-3	15	CASGTSSATTDTQYF	TGTGCCAGCGGGACCTCTAGCGCCACCACAGATACGCAGTATTTT
TRBV9	-	TRBD1	TRBJ1-2	17	CASSGGRRRQGDFGYTF	TGTGCCAGCAGCGGGGGAAGGCGGAGACAGGGGGATTTTGGCTACACCTTC
TRBV7-3	-	TRBD1	TRBJ2-2	16	CASSPGGTGGTGELFF	TGTGCCAGCAGCCCAGGAGGGACAGGGGGCACCGGGGAGCTGTTTTTT
TRBV9	few	-	TRBJ1-5	14	CASSVDWGPQPQHF	TGTGCCAGCAGCGTAGACTGGGGGCCTCAGCCCCAGCATTTT
TRBV30	-	TRBD1	TRBJ2-1	15	CAWSADRVSYNEQFF	TGTGCCTGGAGTGCCGACAGGGTTTCCTACAATGAGCAGTTCTTC
TRBV18	-	-	TRBJ2-7	15	CASSPSLAAPYEQYF	TGTGCCAGCTCACCCAGCCTTGCGGCTCCCTACGAGCAGTACTTC
TRBV19	-	-	TRBJ1-1	16	CASSIEPGHLNTEAFF	TGTGCCAGTAGTATAGAGCCCGGACACCTGAACACTGAAGCTTTCTTT
TRBV7-8	-	TRBD1	TRBJ1-5	14	CASSPRQGNQPQHF	TGTGCCAGCAGCCCACGACAGGGAAATCAGCCCCAGCATTTT
TRBV27	-	-	TRBJ2-7	17	CASSLKGGRFTPDEQYF	TGTGCCAGCAGTTTAAAGGGGGGGCGCTTCACCCCAGACGAGCAGTACTTC
TRBV5-1	-	-	TRBJ1-1	14	CASSAQDTNTEAFF	TGCGCCAGCAGCGCACAGGACACGAACACTGAAGCTTTCTTT
TRBV4-3	-	TRBD1	TRBJ1-2	15	CASSLLGQGAIGYTF	TGCGCCAGCAGCCTTTTAGGACAGGGGGCAATAGGCTACACCTTC
TRBV7-9	-	-	TRBJ1-2	14	CASSYGTPGNGYTF	TGTGCCAGCAGCTACGGGACACCCGGTAATGGCTACACCTTC
TRBV6-4	-	-	TRBJ1-5	15	CASSVEGGGNQPQHF	TGTGCCAGCAGTGTCGAAGGGGGGGGCAATCAGCCCCAGCATTTT
TRBV5-4	-	-	TRBJ2-1	13	CASSQARQNEQFF	TGTGCCAGCAGCCAAGCCCGACAAAATGAGCAGTTCTTC
TRBV30	-	TRBD1	TRBJ2-7	14	CAWTPGQGAYEQYF	TGTGCCTGGACCCCGGGACAGGGGGCCTACGAGCAGTACTTC
TRBV27	once	-	TRBJ2-7	13	CASSFGTFYEQYF	TGTGCCAGCAGTTTTGGGACATTCTACGAGCAGTACTTC
TRBV5-1	once	TRBD1	TRBJ2-2	15	CASSVTGGRTGELFF	TGCGCCAGCAGCGTAACAGGGGGCCGCACCGGGGAGCTGTTTTTT
TRBV2	-	-	TRBJ2-4	14	CASSESVHLNIQYF	TGTGCCAGCAGTGAATCTGTACACCTAAACATTCAGTACTTC
TRBV29-1	once	TRBD1	TRBJ1-4	13	CSAGDSDNEKLFF	TGCAGCGCTGGGGACAGCGATAATGAAAAACTGTTTTTT
TRBV7-3	-	-	TRBJ1-1	13	CASSPQGGTEAFF	TGTGCCAGCAGCCCGCAGGGAGGCACTGAAGCTTTCTTT
TRBV28	-	-	TRBJ2-7	14	CASTSSGVWDEQYF	TGTGCCAGCACCTCCTCAGGGGTTTGGGACGAGCAGTACTTC
TRBV7-9	-	-	TRBJ1-5	13	CASSLGADQPQHF	TGTGCCAGCAGCTTAGGGGCCGATCAGCCCCAGCATTTT
TRBV12-5	-	TRBD2	TRBJ2-3	15	CASEMHAGGTDTQYF	TGTGCTAGTGAGATGCACGCGGGGGGCACAGATACGCAGTATTTT
TRBV5-6	-	TRBD1	TRBJ2-7	14	CASSFDRETYEQYF	TGTGCCAGCAGCTTTGACAGGGAAACCTACGAGCAGTACTTC
TRBV5-1	-	-	TRBJ1-1	15	CASSLAGGTGTEAFF	TGCGCCAGCAGCTTGGCCGGGGGGACGGGCACTGAAGCTTTCTTT
TRBV25-1	-	-	TRBJ2-2	12	CASSFGERELFF	TGTGCCAGCAGCTTCGGGGAAAGGGAGCTGTTTTTT
TRBV28	-	TRBD2	TRBJ2-7	17	CASSLPHSTASGGEQYF	TGTGCCAGCAGTTTGCCCCACTCGACAGCCTCGGGGGGGGAGCAGTACTTC
TRBV10-3	-	-	TRBJ1-1	13	CATLGVLNTEAFF	TGTGCCACCTTAGGGGTACTGAACACTGAAGCTTTCTTT
TRBV30	-	-	TRBJ2-2	16	CAWSVIGHGHSGELFF	TGTGCCTGGAGTGTCATCGGACATGGACATTCCGGGGAGCTGTTTTTT
TRBV28	-	TRBD2	TRBJ2-7	17	CASRPGTSGGSSYEQYF	TGTGCCAGCAGACCAGGGACTAGCGGGGGGAGCTCCTACGAGCAGTACTTC
TRBV6-5	-	TRBD2	TRBJ2-7	15	CASSPGLAGTYEQYF	TGTGCCAGCAGTCCGGGACTAGCGGGGACCTACGAGCAGTACTTC
TRBV2	-	TRBD1	TRBJ1-2	15	CASRTGTAANYGYTF	TGTGCCAGCAGAACCGGGACAGCTGCTAACTATGGCTACACCTTC
TRBV2	few	TRBD2	TRBJ2-2	15	CASSGTSGSTGELFF	TGTGCCAGTTCAGGGACTAGCGGATCCACCGGGGAGCTGTTTTTT
TRBV12-5	once	TRBD2	TRBJ2-3	15	CASGLTSGNTDTQYF	TGTGCTAGTGGGTTGACTAGCGGGAACACAGATACGCAGTATTTT
TRBV19	-	-	TRBJ2-7	13	CASSEGHPYEQYF	TGTGCCAGTAGTGAGGGACACCCCTACGAGCAGTACTTC
TRBV5-6	-	TRBD2	TRBJ2-3	15	CASSLLAGLTDTQYF	TGTGCCAGCAGCTTGCTAGCGGGGCTCACAGATACGCAGTATTTT
TRBV5-1	-	-	TRBJ1-2	13	CASSRESNYGYTF	TGCGCCAGCAGCAGGGAGAGTAACTATGGCTACACCTTC
TRBV7-9	-	-	TRBJ1-1	13	CASSSTGEAEAFF	TGTGCCAGCAGCTCCACCGGGGAGGCTGAAGCTTTCTTT
TRBV30	-	-	TRBJ2-7	12	CAWTSDSYEQYF	TGTGCCTGGACTTCGGACAGCTACGAGCAGTACTTC
TRBV7-8	-	TRBD1	TRBJ1-2	16	CASSRGIGTGDIGYTF	TGTGCCAGCAGTAGGGGTATCGGGACAGGGGATATAGGCTACACCTTC
TRBV6-1	-	TRBD1	TRBJ1-4	15	CASRAPGTVNEKLFF	TGTGCCAGCAGAGCGCCCGGGACAGTCAATGAAAAACTGTTTTTT
TRBV2	-	-	TRBJ1-6	13	CASSREGGSPLHF	TGTGCCAGCAGCAGGGAAGGCGGCTCACCCCTCCACTTT
TRBV6-4	few	TRBD2	TRBJ2-3	16	CASSAAASGGADTQYF	TGTGCCAGCAGTGCCGCGGCTAGCGGGGGGGCAGATACGCAGTATTTT
TRBV11-3	-	TRBD1	TRBJ1-1	14	CASSLGQGYTEAFF	TGTGCCAGCAGCCTCGGACAGGGATACACTGAAGCTTTCTTT